The 10 T cell receptor beta chains listed next were all sequenced from one sample in a study of T-cell reconstitution after alpha-beta-depleted transplantation in children (dated by TCRdb to about 2016). The receptor library was made with PCR. Sequencing was carried out with an Illumina HiSeq 2500. TCR libraries were prepared with molecular barcoding, using unique molecular identifiers to normalize TCRbeta repertoire quantification. TCRdb handled the public reads itself, with Q25 trimming in fastp and clone calling in MiXCR, and kept productive beta chains. Each CDR3 protein appears once, grouped with its most common genes and DNA. The sample table lists some 340,000 distinct CDR3 sequences, 10% to 13% of them with a count of one. The ten largest clones add up to 2% to 3% of the sample. The material was PBMCs from the stem cell graft donor, obtained from the stem cell graft. The receptor source for this set is a human donor who donated a stem cell graft to a child with acute lymphoblastic leukemia.

This clonotype has a single count. The V call is TRBV20-1, the J call TRBJ2-1; tentative D call: TRBD2 (5 bases). This CDR3 is 8 amino acids long. V was shortened by 8 bases and J by 15 bases, with 11 bases between the two germline ends. CDR1 and CDR2 from the germline V gene are DFQATT and SNEGSKA (reference sequence). CDR3 loop: CSRRVGFF. The CDR3 nucleotides are TGCAGTCGGCGGGTGGGGTTCTTC.

The chain recombines TRBV18 with TRBJ2-3, with TRBD1 matching over 7 bases. V lost 1 base and J lost 1; bases outside the gene matches: 5. The CDR3 runs to 16 residues. Germline V gene sequence: CDR1 KGHSH, CDR2 LQKENI. The DNA for the CDR3 is TGTGCCAGCTCACCACGAGCAACAGGGGGCACAGATACGCAGTATTTT. This gives the protein CASSPRATGGTDTQYF.

The CDR3: CATEGVPSTFYEQYF. The CDR3 DNA is TGTGCCACCGAAGGGGTACCCTCGACGTTTTACGAGCAGTACTTC. The chain combines TRBV28 with TRBJ2-7; weak D call: TRBD1 (5 bases). CDR1 and CDR2 (germline): MDHEN, SYDVKM. Trimming stripped 10 bases from V and 4 bases from J, with 23 bases between. CDR3 length: 15 amino acids.

This clonotype appeared many times. The genes are TRBV7-3 and TRBJ2-2; D is possibly TRBD1 or TRBD2 (5 bases each). CDR3 size: 15 residues. The ends were cut back, 3 bases at V and 0 bases at J, with 8 bases in the middle. Germline CDR1 SGHTA, CDR2 FQGTGA. CDR3 nucleotides: TGTGCCAGCAGCTTCGGGACCCCGAACACCGGGGAGCTGTTTTTT. Translation gives CASSFGTPNTGELFF. The variable domain in full, completed from reference TRBV7-3 and TRBJ2-2, reads GAGVSQTPSNKVTEKGKYVELRCDPISGHTALYWYRQSLGQGPEFLIYFQGTGAADDSGLPNDRFFAVRPEGSVSTLKIQRTERGDSAVYLCASSFGTPNTGELFFGEGSRLTVL.

The chain is built from TRBV7-8 and TRBJ2-7; 7 bases match TRBD1. The CDR3 spans 14 residues. Germline trimming cut 1 base from V and 3 bases from J; bases unmatched to any gene: 3. Germline values: CDR1 SGHVS, CDR2 FQNEAQ. The CDR3 loop is CASSLETGYYEQYF. The CDR3 DNA reads as TGTGCCAGCAGCTTAGAGACAGGGTACTACGAGCAGTACTTC.

This clonotype has at least ten counts. This CDR3 reads CSARDPTWGRGNSNQPQHF. The CDR3 DNA sequence: TGCAGTGCTAGAGATCCCACGTGGGGAAGGGGGAATAGCAATCAGCCCCAGCATTTT. The rearrangement uses TRBV20-1 and TRBJ1-5; tentatively, D is TRBD1 (6 bases). The CDR3 totals 19 residues. V lost 0 bases to trimming and J lost 0 bases, with 21 bases between them. In germline, CDR1 is DFQATT, CDR2 SNEGSKA (reference sequence).

The CDR3 coding sequence is TGTGCCAGCTCACCTACCGGCTCTGGGGCCAACGTCCTGACTTTC. Translating gives CASSPTGSGANVLTF. This chain uses TRBV18 with TRBJ2-6; D gene uncertain. The germline V gene encodes CDR1 KGHSH and CDR2 LQKENI. V was pared by 3 bases and J by 0 bases, with 6 bases between. The CDR3 extends over 15 amino acids.

This clonotype was found many times. The chain recombines TRBV4-3 with TRBJ2-3; 8 positions agree with TRBD2. Trimming removed 2 bases from V and 5 bases from J; junction bases left unmatched: 9. The length of the CDR3 is 16 residues. From germline, CDR1 is LGHNA and CDR2 YSLEER. The CDR3 coding sequence is TGCGCCAGCAGCCAACATCCCCTACGGGGGGGAGATACGCAGTATTTT. This sequence encodes CASSQHPLRGGDTQYF.

This clonotype was seen repeatedly, ten times or more. The chain recombines TRBV12-3 or TRBV12-4 with TRBJ2-1, with D unclear. Trimming took off 0 bases at V and 9 bases at J, with 12 bases between the two ends. The CDR3 loop spans 14 amino acids. CDR3 DNA: TGTGCCAGCAGTTTAGCGCACCCTCTAAGTGAGCAGTTCTTC. It yields the protein CASSLAHPLSEQFF.

This clonotype was observed many times. The chain employs TRBV7-2 and TRBJ2-3; 14 bases align to TRBD2. Germline values: CDR1 SGHTA, CDR2 FQGNSA. The CDR3 contains 17 residues. Trimming removed 8 bases from V and 3 bases from J; junction bases left unmatched: 10. This chain's CDR3 is CASGKGTSGSGTDTQYF. CDR3 DNA sequence: TGTGCCAGCGGGAAAGGGACTAGCGGGAGTGGGACAGATACGCAGTATTTT.